The 25 T cell receptor beta chains below were found in one sample sequenced in a study of technical replicates of blood from a few donors. Some clones are missing from TCRdb's copy, which holds only in-frame ones; the method was immunoSEQ multiplex PCR. The sample contains tens of thousands of clones, about 93% of which appear only once. The sequencing sample was made of PBMCs. These receptors all stem from a human donor in good health. Some clones in this sample may be carry-over from other donors' samples.

The chain carries TRBV7-9 and TRBJ2-7; no reliable D call. Germline CDR1 SEHNR, CDR2 FQNEAQ (reference sequence). The V and J ends lost 4 bases and 3 bases respectively, with 7 bases between them. This CDR3 is 12 amino acids long. CDR3 nucleotides: TGTGCCAGCAGCTCCCTAAACTACGAGCAGTACTTC. This codes for CASSSLNYEQYF. Full variable domain (remainder filled in from reference TRBV7-9 and TRBJ2-7): DTGVSQNPRHKITKRGQNVTFRCDPISEHNRLYWYRQTLGQGPEFLTYFQNEAQLEKSRLLSDRFSAERPKGSFSTLEIQRTEQGDSAMYLCASSSLNYEQYFGPGTRLTVT.

This chain uses TRBV30 with TRBJ1-1, with D possibly being TRBD1 (5 bases). The germline V and J ends were trimmed by 3 bases and 9 bases, with 11 bases remaining between them. Germline loops: CDR1 GTSNPN, CDR2 SVGIG (reference sequence). The CDR3 consists of 11 residues. The CDR3 loop is CAWSRQGKAFF. In nucleotides, the CDR3 is TGTGCCTGGAGCCGTCAGGGAAAAGCTTTCTTT. Together with reference TRBV30 and TRBJ1-1, the CDR3 gives the full variable domain: SQTIHQWPATLVQPVGSPLSLECTVEGTSNPNLYWYRQAAGRGLQLLFYSVGIGQISSEVPQNLSASRPQDRQFILSSKKLLLSDSGFYLCAWSRQGKAFFGQGTRLTVV.

The chain has TRBV21-1 and TRBJ2-1; TRBD1 is taken as the D call from the table, unchecked against the DNA. TRBV21-1 is a recognized pseudogene. CDR3 size: 15 residues. Here the CDR3 DNA reads TGTGCCAGCAGCACCCCGGGACAATATAACAATGAGCAGTTCTTC. It is translated as CASSTPGQYNNEQFF.

The chain combines TRBV19 with TRBJ1-1; D is ambiguous. Germline values: CDR1 LNHDA, CDR2 SQIVND (reference sequence). V was cut by 5 bases and J by 10 bases, with 17 bases left in between. The CDR3 contains 13 residues. The CDR3 sequence is CASSENSWVGAFF. CDR3 nucleotide sequence: TGTGCCAGTAGTGAAAACAGCTGGGTTGGAGCTTTCTTT.

The chain links TRBV27 to TRBJ2-2, with 9 bases identical to TRBD1. The trim removed 5 bases at V and 5 bases at J, leaving 12 bases unmatched. CDR3 length: 17 amino acids. Per germline, CDR1 MNHEY and CDR2 SMNVEV (reference sequence). CDR3 DNA sequence: TGTGCCAGCAGTCTATTCCCGGGACAGGGACGTACCGGGGAGCTGTTTTTT. Protein product: CASSLFPGQGRTGELFF.

The gene calls are TRBV6-6 and TRBJ1-2; unclear D gene. Germline values: CDR1 MNHNY, CDR2 SVGAGI (reference sequence). V was trimmed by 6 bases and J by 7 bases, leaving 24 bases between them. The CDR3 is made up of 16 amino acids. In DNA, the CDR3 is TGTGCCAGCAGCCCCAGACGGCTCGGGGAAGTAGCTGGCTACACCTTC. It codes for CASSPRRLGEVAGYTF.

This chain connects TRBV11-2 to TRBJ2-1; 7 bases fit TRBD2. V trimming: 5 bases; J trimming: 6 bases; junction bases outside the gene matches: 16. The germline gives CDR1 SGHAT, CDR2 FQNNGV. This CDR3 region has 17 residues. The CDR3 DNA is TGTGCCAGCAGCGACCCCTATCGGGCGGGGGTTAGCAATGAGCAGTTCTTC. This codes for CASSDPYRAGVSNEQFF. Together with reference TRBV11-2 and TRBJ2-1, the CDR3 gives the full variable domain: EAGVAQSPRYKIIEKRQSVAFWCNPISGHATLYWYQQILGQGPKLLIQFQNNGVVDDSQLPKDRFSAERLKGVDSTLKIQPAKLEDSAVYLCASSDPYRAGVSNEQFFGPGTRLTVL.

This clone showed up just once. The chain combines TRBV5-1 with TRBJ2-3; 11 bases map to TRBD2. After removal of 4 bases from V and 5 bases from J, the junction contained 6 bases not matched to a gene. Germline V gene lookup returns CDR1 SGHRS and CDR2 YFSETQ. The CDR3 length is 15 residues. DNA for the CDR3: TGCGCCAGCAGCGGAACTAGCGGGGGACTAGATACGCAGTATTTT. Its protein is CASSGTSGGLDTQYF.

Turning to this clone: Other DNA sequences within the sample encode an identical CDR3. This chain links TRBV7-6 with TRBJ2-1, with 14 nucleotides matching TRBD2. V shed 4 bases and J 6 bases; nucleotides not matched to a gene: 2. Germline CDR1 SGHVS, CDR2 FNYEAQ. CDR3 length equals 15 residues. The CDR3 loop is CASSSGTSGGNEQFF. The DNA for the CDR3 is TGTGCCAGCAGCTCGGGGACTAGCGGGGGCAATGAGCAGTTCTTC.

The chain combines TRBV5-4 with TRBJ2-2; D uncertain. V lost 0 bases to trimming and J lost 6 bases, with 9 bases between them. The CDR3 consists of 14 residues. CDR1 SGHNT and CDR2 YYREEE come from the germline V gene (reference sequence). The CDR3 coding sequence is TGTGCCAGCAGCTTGGCACTAAACCCCGGGGAGCTGTTTTTT. Translation: CASSLALNPGELFF.

The chain uses TRBV6-4 and TRBJ2-3, with 7 bases identical to TRBD2. This CDR3 is built from 16 residues. Germline assignment: CDR1 MRHNA and CDR2 SNTAGT. V lost 2 bases to trimming and J lost 1 base; unmatched junction nucleotides: 6. CDR3 in DNA: TGTGCCAGCAGTGACGTACGCGGGAGTGGCACAGATACGCAGTATTTT. Translating it yields CASSDVRGSGTDTQYF.

The V gene is TRBV11-2, the J gene TRBJ2-7; D may be TRBD2 (6 bases). This CDR3 region has 16 residues. With 2 bases removed from V and 3 bases from J, the gap between germline ends came to 17 bases. Germline CDR1 reads SGHAT; CDR2 reads FQNNGV. CDR3 DNA: TGTGCCAGCAGCTTAAGCCCCCTCGGCGGGGTCTACGAGCAGTACTTC. Its translation is CASSLSPLGGVYEQYF.

The chain uses TRBV7-9 and TRBJ1-3; D is undetermined. Trimming left V 10 bases short and J 7 bases short, with 17 bases between. The CDR3 is made up of 13 amino acids. Germline CDR1 and CDR2: SEHNR and FQNEAQ (reference sequence). DNA of the CDR3: TGTGCCACCGCGGCCCTGGGTCGGAACACCATATATTTT. Translating gives CATAALGRNTIYF.

This chain uses TRBV14 with TRBJ2-2, with no clear D. The V gene's germline CDR1 is SGHDN and CDR2 FVKESK. The CDR3 runs to 13 residues. Trimming cost V 2 bases and J 6 bases, with 7 bases left between them. CDR3 coding DNA: TGTGCCAGCAGCCAATCAGTGGCCGGGGAGCTGTTTTTT. It is translated as CASSQSVAGELFF.

The chain combines TRBV7-2 with TRBJ2-3; weak D call: TRBD2 (6 bases). Trimming took 1 base from V and 13 from J, leaving 12 bases between them. Germline V gene data show CDR1 as SGHTA and CDR2 as FQGNSA. The CDR3 length is 12 residues. CDR3 sequence: CASSLDGGAKYF. The DNA of the CDR3 is TGTGCCAGCAGCTTAGACGGCGGGGCAAAGTATTTT.

The chain uses TRBV13 and TRBJ1-1, with 9 bases that match TRBD1. The J segment lost 10 bases and the V segment lost 2 bases, leaving 8 bases of the junction unmatched. The CDR3 spans 14 residues. Germline V lookup: CDR1 PRHDT, CDR2 FYEKMQ (reference sequence). In DNA form, the CDR3 reads TGTGCCAGCAGCTTAACCGACAGGGGGTCTGTAGCTTTCTTT. Translating it yields CASSLTDRGSVAFF.

The chain couples TRBV7-9 to TRBJ1-1; D ambiguous. The germline gives CDR1 SEHNR, CDR2 FQNEAQ (reference sequence). The CDR3 length is 12 residues. Trimming shortened V by 2 bases and J by 3 bases, and 4 bases separated the two germline ends. The CDR3 nucleotides are TGTGCCAGCAGCTTAACAGACACTGAAGCTTTCTTT. This sequence encodes CASSLTDTEAFF. Full variable domain (remainder filled in from reference TRBV7-9 and TRBJ1-1): DTGVSQNPRHKITKRGQNVTFRCDPISEHNRLYWYRQTLGQGPEFLTYFQNEAQLEKSRLLSDRFSAERPKGSFSTLEIQRTEQGDSAMYLCASSLTDTEAFFGQGTRLTVV.

The V gene is TRBV7-3, the J gene TRBJ1-2; 7 bases map to TRBD1. CDR1 is SGHTA, CDR2 FQGTGA, per germline. CDR3 length: 14 residues. V lost 2 bases to trimming and J lost 4 bases; unmatched junction nucleotides: 4. The CDR3 nucleotides read TGTGCCAGCAGCTTAGACAGGGTATCCTATGGCTACACCTTC. This encodes CASSLDRVSYGYTF.

This chain joins TRBV10-3 and TRBJ2-2, with 8 positions matching TRBD1. Germline V gene lookup returns CDR1 ENHRY and CDR2 SYGVKD. The J segment lost 7 bases and the V segment lost 10 bases, leaving 5 bases of the junction unmatched. There are 12 residues in the CDR3. CDR3 amino acids: CASRQGRGELFF. The CDR3 DNA follows: TGTGCCAGCCGACAGGGGCGCGGGGAGCTGTTTTTT.

This chain connects TRBV15 to TRBJ2-1; possible D gene TRBD2, 6 bases. The CDR3 has 15 amino acids. CDR1 and CDR2 (germline): LNHNV, YYDKDF (reference sequence). V was shortened by 7 bases and J by 4 bases, with 17 bases between the two germline ends. The CDR3 here is CATTSRGSSYNEQFF. The CDR3, as DNA: TGTGCCACCACGAGCCGGGGGAGTTCGTACAATGAGCAGTTCTTC.

The chain couples TRBV19 to TRBJ1-2; 7 positions agree with TRBD1. The germline gives CDR1 LNHDA, CDR2 SQIVND (reference sequence). CDR3 length: 14 residues. V gave up 5 bases and J gave up 5 bases; unmatched junction bases: 8. This CDR3 reads CASSGPRGSYGYTF. The CDR3, as DNA: TGTGCCAGTAGTGGCCCCAGGGGGAGTTATGGCTACACCTTC. The full variable domain, completed using reference TRBV19 and TRBJ1-2, is DGGITQSPKYLFRKEGQNVTLSCEQNLNHDAMYWYRQDPGQGLRLIYYSQIVNDFQKGDIAEGYSVSREKKESFPLTVTSAQKNPTAFYLCASSGPRGSYGYTFGSGTRLTVV.

CDR3 sequence reads: CSVGASGQTHEEAFF. The CDR3 DNA sequence: TGCAGCGTTGGTGCATCGGGACAGACACATGAGGAGGCTTTCTTT. The chain carries TRBV29-1 and TRBJ1-1; 7 bases map to TRBD1. Losses at the gene ends were 4 bases for V and 11 bases for J; bases not matched to a gene: 19. The CDR3 spans 15 residues. CDR1 and CDR2 from the germline V gene are SQVTM and ANQGSEA. The full variable domain, rest sourced from reference TRBV29-1 and TRBJ1-1, is SAVISQKPSRDICQRGTSLTIQCQVDSQVTMMFWYRQQPGQSLTLIATANQGSEATYESGFVIDKFPISRPNLTFSTLTVSNMSPEDSSIYLCSVGASGQTHEEAFFGQGTRLTVV.

The genes are TRBV19 and TRBJ1-6; tentatively, D is TRBD1 (6 bases). The germline gives CDR1 LNHDA, CDR2 SQIVND (reference sequence). CDR3 length equals 15 residues. Trimming removed 6 bases from V and 7 bases from J, with 16 bases in between. The CDR3 region is CASSSLGGRNSPLHF. The DNA for the CDR3 is TGTGCCAGTAGCAGCCTTGGGGGCAGGAATTCACCCCTCCACTTT.

This chain joins TRBV5-4 and TRBJ1-1; the D is unclear. The CDR3 extends over 14 amino acids. Germline V lookup: CDR1 SGHNT, CDR2 YYREEE (reference sequence). With 0 bases removed from V and 1 base from J, the gap between germline ends came to 7 bases. This CDR3 is CASSLGRRNTEAFF. The CDR3 nucleotides are TGTGCCAGCAGCTTGGGCAGAAGGAACACTGAAGCTTTCTTT. Full variable domain (missing parts from reference TRBV5-4 and TRBJ1-1): ETGVTQSPTHLIKTRGQQVTLRCSSQSGHNTVSWYQQALGQGPQFIFQYYREEENGRGNFPPRFSGLQFPNYSSELNVNALELDDSALYLCASSLGRRNTEAFFGQGTRLTVV.

The chain employs TRBV19 and TRBJ2-1, with 13 positions matching TRBD2. V shed 6 bases and J 4 bases; nucleotides not matched to a gene: 3. Germline values: CDR1 LNHDA, CDR2 SQIVND (reference sequence). There are 15 residues in the CDR3. The CDR3 DNA reads TGTGCCAGTAGGACGGGACTAGCGGGGTACAATGAGCAGTTCTTC. Its translation: CASRTGLAGYNEQFF.